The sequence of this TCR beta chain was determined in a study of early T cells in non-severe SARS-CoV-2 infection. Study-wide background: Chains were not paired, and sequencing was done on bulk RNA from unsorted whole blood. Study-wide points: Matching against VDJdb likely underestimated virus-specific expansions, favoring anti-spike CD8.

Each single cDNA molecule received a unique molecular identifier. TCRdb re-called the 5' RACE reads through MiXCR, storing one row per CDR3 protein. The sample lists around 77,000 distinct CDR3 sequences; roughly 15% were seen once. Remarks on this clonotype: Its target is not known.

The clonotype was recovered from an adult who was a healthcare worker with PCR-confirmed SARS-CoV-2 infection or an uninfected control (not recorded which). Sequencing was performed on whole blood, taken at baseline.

For the CDR3, the DNA is TGCGCCAGCAGTGACGGGAGCCCAGATACGCAGTATTTT. It codes for CASSDGSPDTQYF. This chain uses TRBV10-2 with TRBJ2-3, with a possible D match to TRBD2 (6 bases). This CDR3 contains 13 residues. The V and J ends lost 3 bases and 4 bases respectively, with 8 bases between them. Looked up from germline, CDR1 is WSHSY and CDR2 is SAAADI.